The 10 T cell receptor beta chains given below trace back to one sample, sequenced in a study of beta chain features in type 1 diabetes. Sequenced material consisted of expressed TCRB transcripts (all of the isolated RNA was reverse transcribed). Only in-frame clones appear in the TCRdb table, and some are missing; sequencing was by immunoSEQ multiplex PCR. The sample lists around 250,000 clones; over 11% were seen once. Broader study findings: In all four CD4+ subsets, TCRB CDR3 length was significantly, moderately reduced in type 1 diabetes.

Their antigens remain unidentified. Sample: naive CD4+ T cells from blood. The source is a man aged 25-40 years with type 1 diabetes.

This clone has more than one count but fewer than ten. The V and J genes are TRBV6-5 and TRBJ1-1; 8 bases match TRBD1. V lost 6 bases, J lost 9 bases, and 6 bases stayed unmatched. CDR1 is MNHEY, CDR2 SVGAGI, per germline. The CDR3 is 12 amino acids. CDR3: CASSPTGAKAFF. The CDR3 bases are TGTGCCAGCAGCCCGACAGGGGCCAAAGCTTTCTTT.

The gene calls are TRBV9 and TRBJ1-4, with D possibly TRBD1 on 5 matching bases. Germline V gene sequence: CDR1 SGDLS, CDR2 YYNGEE. The length of the CDR3 is 16 residues. The ends were cut back, 1 base at V and 2 bases at J, with 12 bases in the middle. CDR3 bases: TGTGCCAGCAGCGTAACTTCCCAGGGTACTAATGAAAAACTGTTTTTT. The encoded protein is CASSVTSQGTNEKLFF. Drawing the rest from reference TRBV9 and TRBJ1-4, the complete variable domain is DSGVTQTPKHLITATGQRVTLRCSPRSGDLSVYWYQQSLDQGLQFLIQYYNGEERAKGNILERFSAQQFPDLHSELNLSSLELGDSALYFCASSVTSQGTNEKLFFGSGTQLSVL.

This clone was seen only a few times. The chain is built from TRBV5-1 and TRBJ2-5, with 7 bases fitting TRBD1. The CDR3 runs 13 residues. With 3 bases clipped from V and 4 bases from J, the junction kept 3 bases outside the gene matches. The germline CDR1 and CDR2 sequences are SGHRS and YFSETQ. CDR3 sequence (DNA): TGCGCCAGCAGCTCAGCAGGGGGAGAGACCCAGTACTTC. Its translation is CASSSAGGETQYF. The full variable domain, with the rest looked up from reference TRBV5-1 and TRBJ2-5, is KAGVTQTPRYLIKTRGQQVTLSCSPISGHRSVSWYQQTPGQGLQFLFEYFSETQRNKGNFPGRFSGRQFSNSRSEMNVSTLELGDSALYLCASSSAGGETQYFGPGTRLLVL.

The rearrangement links TRBV9 to TRBJ2-1, with 9 bases identical to TRBD2. Germline-derived CDR1 and CDR2 are SGDLS and YYNGEE. V was clipped by 4 bases and J by 4 bases; unmatched bases: 3. The CDR3 runs to 14 residues. CDR3 sequence reads: CASSSGLAYNEQFF. CDR3 coding DNA: TGTGCCAGCAGCTCCGGACTAGCGTACAATGAGCAGTTCTTC.

V is TRBV28 and J is TRBJ2-1, with D unclear. V lost 2 bases to trimming and J lost 0 bases, with 8 bases between them. Germline V gene lookup returns CDR1 MDHEN and CDR2 SYDVKM. CDR3 length: 15 residues. CDR3 DNA sequence: TGTGCCAGCAGTTTAGATTCTAACTCCTACAATGAGCAGTTCTTC. As protein: CASSLDSNSYNEQFF.

This clone has only a few counts. J is TRBJ1-1 and V is TRBV30, with 9 bases that match TRBD1. The CDR3 totals 14 residues. Germline V CDR1 and CDR2: GTSNPN, SVGIG (reference sequence). The V gene end was trimmed by 3 bases and the J gene end by 3 bases; junction bases not matched to a gene: 5. The CDR3 nucleotides are TGTGCCTGGAGACAAGACAGGGGGGACACTGAAGCTTTCTTT. Its protein is CAWRQDRGDTEAFF.

V usage is TRBV6-5 and J usage is TRBJ1-5; a weak D match, TRBD1 (5 bases). Germline loops: CDR1 MNHEY, CDR2 SVGAGI. Trimming removed 4 bases at V and 4 bases at J, with 8 bases between. This CDR3 has 13 amino acids. The CDR3: CASSFQGNQPQHF. The DNA for the CDR3 is TGTGCCAGCAGTTTTCAGGGTAATCAGCCCCAGCATTTT.

This clone was found a few times. This CDR3 reads CASSLGLYNEQFF. CDR3 coding DNA: TGTGCCAGCTCACTCGGACTGTACAATGAGCAGTTCTTC. The gene calls are TRBV18 and TRBJ2-1, with D perhaps TRBD2 (5 bases). Germline V gives CDR1 KGHSH, CDR2 LQKENI. The CDR3 spans 13 residues. Trimming took off 4 bases at V and 4 bases at J, with 8 bases between the two ends.

The chain recombines TRBV5-1 with TRBJ1-2; maybe TRBD1 (5 bases). Germline CDR1 is SGHRS and CDR2 is YFSETQ. The CDR3 covers 15 residues. V lost 2 bases to trimming and J lost 6 bases, with 17 bases between them. The CDR3 DNA reads TGCGCCAGCAGCTTTGGCCTACAAGGGGCGAATGGCTACACCTTC. It encodes CASSFGLQGANGYTF. The entire variable domain, with the rest obtained from reference TRBV5-1 and TRBJ1-2, is as follows: KAGVTQTPRYLIKTRGQQVTLSCSPISGHRSVSWYQQTPGQGLQFLFEYFSETQRNKGNFPGRFSGRQFSNSRSEMNVSTLELGDSALYLCASSFGLQGANGYTFGSGTRLTVV.

This clone was found a few times. V and J are TRBV28 and TRBJ2-3; D may be TRBD2 (5 bases). V gave up 4 bases and J gave up 0 bases, with 11 bases separating them. The CDR3 has 15 amino acids. Germline CDR1 and CDR2: MDHEN and SYDVKM. Here the CDR3 reads CASSSRGLSTDTQYF. In nucleotides, the CDR3 is TGTGCCAGCAGTTCCCGAGGACTGAGCACAGATACGCAGTATTTT.